The clone carrying this T cell receptor beta chain was detected only a few times. No antigen is known for it. This specimen comes from a study of T cells after yellow fever vaccination. The CDR3 loop spans 18 amino acids. The V gene end was trimmed by 0 bases and the J gene end by 2 bases; junction bases not matched to a gene: 11. From germline, CDR1 is SGHRS and CDR2 YFSETQ. Study outcomes and limitations: Highly abundant clonotypes carried over from the bulk population could end up in FACS-sorted repertoires as contaminants. It was a small share of clonotypes that appeared in both CD4 and CD8 compartments. Subsequent to the booster, the majority of primary-vaccination clones reappeared (96% CD4, 88% CD8).

Template switching with 5'RACE generated the TCR cDNA and added a universal primer site and UMIs. TCRdb re-called the 5' RACE reads through MiXCR, storing one row per CDR3 protein. The sample yields 500,000 to 550,000 distinct CDR3 sequences, about a fifth seen once. This chain uses TRBV5-1 with TRBJ2-5; TRBD2 agrees at 9 bases. Sample: PBMCs, taken around 3 weeks after the first yellow fever vaccination. The source is a man between 18 and 35 years old who received the YFV17D yellow fever vaccine. The CDR3 is CASSLDLRSGGPQETQYF. CDR3 bases: TGCGCCAGCAGCTTGGACCTGAGGAGCGGGGGGCCACAAGAGACCCAGTACTTC.